Given below is one TCR beta chain in context. J was trimmed by 8 bases and V by 6 bases; bases with no gene match: 7. The CDR3 has 13 residues. CDR1 and CDR2 from the germline V gene are MNHNS and SASEGT. Assay: immunoSEQ multiplex PCR; the TCRdb copy retains only in-frame clones and omits some. This sample has about 73,000 clones, with 90% found just once. This sample stems from a study of OX40 agonist ivuxolimab in advanced cancers. The sample consisted of CD4+ or CD8+ T cells sorted from blood, taken in a trial of the OX40 agonist ivuxolimab. This rearrangement joins TRBV6-1 to TRBJ1-5; 7 bases are a match to TRBD1. The sequence derives from an adult with an advanced solid tumor such as melanoma, head and neck, liver or kidney cancer. Here the CDR3 reads CASRDDRVEPQHF. The DNA of the CDR3 is TGTGCCAGCAGGGACGACAGGGTGGAGCCCCAGCATTTT.